This T cell receptor (beta chain) derives from a study of blood T cell repertoires in COVID-19. Study in general: T cells, B-cell-depleted T cells, or PBMCs supplied cDNA or gDNA.

This CDR3 has 14 residues. CDR1 is SGHTA and CDR2 is FQGTGA in the germline V gene. V shed 5 bases and J 0 bases; nucleotides not matched to a gene: 2. The assay was immunoSEQ multiplex PCR, and TCRdb's table has in-frame clones only and misses some. The sample consists of some 64,000 clones, about 78% of them appearing once. The sequenced sample was peripheral blood. The chain is built from TRBV7-3 and TRBJ2-3, with 7 bases identical to TRBD1. The TCR sequence derives from an older man with active or convalescent COVID-19. The CDR3 coding sequence is TGTGCCAGCAGCCCGGGACAGAGCACAGATACGCAGTATTTT. Encoded protein: CASSPGQSTDTQYF.